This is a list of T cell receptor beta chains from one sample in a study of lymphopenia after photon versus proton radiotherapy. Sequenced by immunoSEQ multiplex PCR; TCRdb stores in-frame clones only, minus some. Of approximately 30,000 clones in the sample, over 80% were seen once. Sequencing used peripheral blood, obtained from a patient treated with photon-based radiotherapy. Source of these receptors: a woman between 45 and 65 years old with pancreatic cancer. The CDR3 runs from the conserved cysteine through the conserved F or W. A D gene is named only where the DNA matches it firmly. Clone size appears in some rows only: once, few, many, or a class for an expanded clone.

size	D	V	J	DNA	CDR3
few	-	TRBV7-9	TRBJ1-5	TGTGCCAGCAGCTTAGGAGTAGGAAACCAGCATTTT	CASSLGVGNQHF
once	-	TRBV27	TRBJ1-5	TGTGCCAGCAGTTCCCTCCAGCAGGTGTTAAGAAATCAGCCCCAGCATTTT	CASSSLQQVLRNQPQHF
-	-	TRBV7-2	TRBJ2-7	TGTGCCAGCAGCTTAGCACAGGGTCCCTACGAGCAGTACTTC	CASSLAQGPYEQYF
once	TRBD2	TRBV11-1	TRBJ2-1	TGTGCCAGCAGCCCCCTCGGCGGGGCGGGAGGAGTAAATGAGCAGTTCTTC	CASSPLGGAGGVNEQFF
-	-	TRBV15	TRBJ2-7	TGTGCCACCAGCAAACCCGGGACTCCGTCCTACGAGCAGTACTTC	CATSKPGTPSYEQYF
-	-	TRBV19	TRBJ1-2	TGTGCCAGTAGTATAGATCTATCAGGCTTCGGCTACACCTTC	CASSIDLSGFGYTF
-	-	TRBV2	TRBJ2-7	TGTGCCAGCAGTGAATACGAGCAGTACTTC	CASSEYEQYF
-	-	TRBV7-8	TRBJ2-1	TGTGCCAGCAGCCTCACGACAGCCAACCTTGACAATGAGCAGTTCTTC	CASSLTTANLDNEQFF
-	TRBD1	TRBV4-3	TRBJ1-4	TGCGCCAGCAGCCAGGACAGGCCAAATAATGAAAAACTGTTTTTT	CASSQDRPNNEKLFF
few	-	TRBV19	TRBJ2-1	TGTGCCAGTAGTATGCCTGGGACTGGAGCCCCCGGTGAGCAGTTCTTC	CASSMPGTGAPGEQFF
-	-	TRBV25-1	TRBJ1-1	TGTGCCAGCAGTGATTGGGAGAGTGCTTTCTTT	CASSDWESAFF
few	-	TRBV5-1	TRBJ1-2	TGCGCCAGCAGCTCGCCCGACAGCTATGGCTACACCTTC	CASSSPDSYGYTF
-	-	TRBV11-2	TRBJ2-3	TGTGCCAGCAGCCCAGTCGGGGTCCGCTCGGATACGCAGTATTTT	CASSPVGVRSDTQYF
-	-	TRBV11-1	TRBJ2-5	TGTGCCAGCAGCTCCCGGACGGCCCAAGAGACCCAGTACTTC	CASSSRTAQETQYF
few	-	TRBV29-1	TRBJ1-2	TGCAGCGGCTGGGACGGAACGTCTAACTATGGCTACACCTTC	CSGWDGTSNYGYTF
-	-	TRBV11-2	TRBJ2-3	TGTGCCAGCAGCCGGACAGCTGGCACAGATACGCAGTATTTT	CASSRTAGTDTQYF
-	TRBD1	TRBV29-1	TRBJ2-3	TGCAGCGCCTCTGGACAGGTTGAGGGTACGCAGTATTTT	CSASGQVEGTQYF
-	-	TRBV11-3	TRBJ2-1	TGTGCCAGCAGCTTAGGCCAGGGCAACAATGAGCAGTTCTTC	CASSLGQGNNEQFF
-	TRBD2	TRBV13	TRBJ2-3	TGTGCCAGCAGCCCATTAGCGGGAGGGCTCGGGGCAGATACGCAGTATTTT	CASSPLAGGLGADTQYF
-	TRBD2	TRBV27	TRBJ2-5	TGTGCCAGCAGTTTAGGGGCGTATGGGAGGGAACGACAAGAGACCCAGTACTTC	CASSLGAYGRERQETQYF
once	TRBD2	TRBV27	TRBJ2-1	TGTGCCAGCAGTACTTCTAGCGGGATAAGGAATGAGCAGTTCTTC	CASSTSSGIRNEQFF
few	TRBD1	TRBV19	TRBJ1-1	TGTGCCAGTAGTTTGCGGACAGGAGTAGCTGAAGCTTTCTTT	CASSLRTGVAEAFF
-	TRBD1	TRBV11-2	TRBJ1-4	TGTGCCAGCAGCCCCTGGGACAGGGGCCTCGGGGAACTGTTTTTT	CASSPWDRGLGELFF
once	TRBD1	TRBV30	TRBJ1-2	TGTGCCTGGACCGGGACAGGCGTCTATGGCTACACCTTC	CAWTGTGVYGYTF
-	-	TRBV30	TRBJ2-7	TGTGCCTCAACGACCAAGAGCTCCTACGAGCAGTACTTC	CASTTKSSYEQYF
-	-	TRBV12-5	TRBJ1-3	TGTGCTAGTGGTTTAAGTCCCTCGGACACCATATATTTT	CASGLSPSDTIYF
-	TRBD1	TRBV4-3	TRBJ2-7	TGCGCCAGCAGCCAGTACTGGACAGGGATCGACGAGCAGTACTTC	CASSQYWTGIDEQYF
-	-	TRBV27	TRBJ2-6	TGTGCCAGCACAAAAATTGCTGCTGGGGCCAACGTCCTGACTTTC	CASTKIAAGANVLTF
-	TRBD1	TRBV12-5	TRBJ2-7	TGTGCTAGTGGGACAGGGCCTTACGAGCAGTACTTC	CASGTGPYEQYF
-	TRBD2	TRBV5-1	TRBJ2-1	TGCGCCAGCAGCTTGGCAGCTAGCGGAGAAAATGAGCAGTTCTTC	CASSLAASGENEQFF
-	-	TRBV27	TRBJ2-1	TGTGCCAGCAGTTGGGGACCCCCGAGCTCCTACAATGAGCAGTTCTTC	CASSWGPPSSYNEQFF